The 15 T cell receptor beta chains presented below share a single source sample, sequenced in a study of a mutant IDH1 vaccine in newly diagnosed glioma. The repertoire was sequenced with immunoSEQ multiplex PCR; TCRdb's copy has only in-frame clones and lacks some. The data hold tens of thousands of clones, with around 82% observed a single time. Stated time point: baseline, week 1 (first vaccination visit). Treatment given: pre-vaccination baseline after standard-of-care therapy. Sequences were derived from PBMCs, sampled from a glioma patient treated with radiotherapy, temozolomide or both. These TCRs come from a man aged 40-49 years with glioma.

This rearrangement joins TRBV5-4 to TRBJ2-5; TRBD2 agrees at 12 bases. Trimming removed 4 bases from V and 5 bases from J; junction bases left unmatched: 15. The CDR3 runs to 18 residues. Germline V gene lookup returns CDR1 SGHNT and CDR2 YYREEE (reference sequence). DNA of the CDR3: TGTGCCAGCAGCCCAGAACGGGTTCGTCTAGCGGGAGGGGAGACCCAGTACTTC. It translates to CASSPERVRLAGGETQYF.

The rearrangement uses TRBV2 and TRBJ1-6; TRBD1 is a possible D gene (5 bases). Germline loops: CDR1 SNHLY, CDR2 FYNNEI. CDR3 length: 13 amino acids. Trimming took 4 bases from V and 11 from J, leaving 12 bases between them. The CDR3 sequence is CASSVEGSAPLHF. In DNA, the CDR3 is TGTGCCAGCAGTGTCGAGGGGTCAGCACCCCTCCACTTT. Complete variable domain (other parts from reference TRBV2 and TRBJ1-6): EPEVTQTPSHQVTQMGQEVILRCVPISNHLYFYWYRQILGQKVEFLVSFYNNEISEKSEIFDDQFSVERPDGSNFTLKIRSTKLEDSAMYFCASSVEGSAPLHFGNGTRLTVT.

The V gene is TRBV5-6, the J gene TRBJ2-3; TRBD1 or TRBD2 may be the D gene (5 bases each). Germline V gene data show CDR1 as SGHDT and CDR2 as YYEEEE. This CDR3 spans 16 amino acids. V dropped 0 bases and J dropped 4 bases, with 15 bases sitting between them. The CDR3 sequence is CASSLAVSLGADTQYF. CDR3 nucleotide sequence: TGTGCCAGCAGCTTGGCCGTCTCCCTGGGGGCAGATACGCAGTATTTT.

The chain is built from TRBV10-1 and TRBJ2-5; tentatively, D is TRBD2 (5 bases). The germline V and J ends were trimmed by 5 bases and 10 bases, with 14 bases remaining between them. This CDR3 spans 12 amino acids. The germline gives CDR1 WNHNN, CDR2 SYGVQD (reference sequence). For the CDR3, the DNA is TGCGCCAGCAGTTCCCCTAGAGGGATCCAGTACTTC. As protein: CASSSPRGIQYF.

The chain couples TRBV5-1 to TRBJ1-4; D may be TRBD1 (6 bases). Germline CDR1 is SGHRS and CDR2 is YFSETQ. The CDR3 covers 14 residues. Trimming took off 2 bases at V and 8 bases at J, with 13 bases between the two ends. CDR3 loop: CASSFSGEGEKLFF. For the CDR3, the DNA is TGCGCCAGCAGCTTTTCAGGGGAGGGCGAAAAACTGTTTTTT.

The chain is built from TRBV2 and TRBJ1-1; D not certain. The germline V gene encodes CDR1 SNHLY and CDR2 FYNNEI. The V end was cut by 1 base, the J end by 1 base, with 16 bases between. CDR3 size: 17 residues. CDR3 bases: TGTGCCAGCAGTGAAGGTCGGAGGTCCAGTGGGAACACTGAAGCTTTCTTT. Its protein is CASSEGRRSSGNTEAFF.

DNA for the CDR3: TGTGCCAGCAGCCCTGGATGGGGCAGCTCTGGAAACACCATATATTTT. Translated: CASSPGWGSSGNTIYF. The chain uses TRBV7-2 and TRBJ1-3; a weak D match, TRBD1 (5 bases). The CDR3 extends over 16 amino acids. With 5 bases removed from V and 0 bases from J, the gap between germline ends came to 14 bases. Germline loops: CDR1 SGHTA, CDR2 FQGNSA.

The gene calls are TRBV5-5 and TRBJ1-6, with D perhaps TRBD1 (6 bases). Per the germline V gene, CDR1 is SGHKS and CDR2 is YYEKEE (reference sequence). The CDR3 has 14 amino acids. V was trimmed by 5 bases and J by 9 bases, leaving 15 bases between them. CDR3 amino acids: CASRVDSGGSPLHF. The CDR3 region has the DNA TGTGCCAGCAGAGTGGACAGCGGGGGTTCACCCCTCCACTTT.

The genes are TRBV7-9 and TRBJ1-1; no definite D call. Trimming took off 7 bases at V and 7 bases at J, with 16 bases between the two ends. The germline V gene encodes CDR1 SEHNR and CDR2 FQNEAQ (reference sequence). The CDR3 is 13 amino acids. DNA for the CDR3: TGTGCCAGCACCTACCCAGGCCGTGGTGAAGCTTTCTTT. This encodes CASTYPGRGEAFF.

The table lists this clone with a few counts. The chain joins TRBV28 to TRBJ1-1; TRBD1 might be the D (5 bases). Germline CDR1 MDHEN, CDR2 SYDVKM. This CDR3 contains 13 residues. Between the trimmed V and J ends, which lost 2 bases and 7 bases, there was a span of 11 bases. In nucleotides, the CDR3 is TGTGCCAGCAGTTTAGTTGGGGGGATTGAAGCTTTCTTT. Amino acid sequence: CASSLVGGIEAFF.

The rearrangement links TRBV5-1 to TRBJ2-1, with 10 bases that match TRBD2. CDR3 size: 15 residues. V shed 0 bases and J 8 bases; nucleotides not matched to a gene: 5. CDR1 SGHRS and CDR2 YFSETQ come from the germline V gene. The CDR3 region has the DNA TGCGCCAGCAGCTTGGTAGCGGGGGGCGTGGATGAGCAGTTCTTC. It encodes CASSLVAGGVDEQFF.

CDR3 in DNA: TGTGCCAGCAGCCCTAGTGGAGGGGACTCCTCCTACGAGCAGTACTTC. Protein sequence: CASSPSGGDSSYEQYF. The chain joins TRBV4-2 to TRBJ2-5, with D possibly TRBD2 on 6 matching bases. TRBJ2-7 matches the DNA end more closely, so the J call is doubtful. The CDR3 is 16 amino acids. Germline CDR1 LGHNA, CDR2 YNFKEQ.

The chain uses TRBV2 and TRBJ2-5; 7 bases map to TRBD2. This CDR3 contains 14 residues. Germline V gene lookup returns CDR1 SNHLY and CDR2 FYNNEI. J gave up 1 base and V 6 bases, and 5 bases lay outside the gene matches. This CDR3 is CASSLRTSQETQYF. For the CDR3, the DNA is TGTGCCAGCAGCCTCAGGACTAGCCAAGAGACCCAGTACTTC.

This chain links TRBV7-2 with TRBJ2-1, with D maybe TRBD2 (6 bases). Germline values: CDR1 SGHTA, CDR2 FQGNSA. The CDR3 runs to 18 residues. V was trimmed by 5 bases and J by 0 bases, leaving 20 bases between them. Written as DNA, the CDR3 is TGTGCCAGCAGCCGTGGGGGTCTACGAGCGGGCTCCTACAATGAGCAGTTCTTC. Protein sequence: CASSRGGLRAGSYNEQFF.

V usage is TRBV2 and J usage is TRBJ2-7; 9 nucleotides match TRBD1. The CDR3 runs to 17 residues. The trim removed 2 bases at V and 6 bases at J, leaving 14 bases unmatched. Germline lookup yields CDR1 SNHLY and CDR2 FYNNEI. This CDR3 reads CASSELRVGTGKGEQYF. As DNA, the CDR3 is TGTGCCAGCAGTGAATTGAGGGTTGGGACAGGGAAGGGCGAGCAGTACTTC. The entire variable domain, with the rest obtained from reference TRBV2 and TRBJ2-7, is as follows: EPEVTQTPSHQVTQMGQEVILRCVPISNHLYFYWYRQILGQKVEFLVSFYNNEISEKSEIFDDQFSVERPDGSNFTLKIRSTKLEDSAMYFCASSELRVGTGKGEQYFGPGTRLTVT.